Listed below are T cell receptor beta chains from one sample, sequenced in a study of T-cell reconstitution after alpha-beta-depleted transplantation in children. Each CDR3 protein gets one entry after TCRdb re-called the PCR reads with MiXCR. In the table there are approximately 1,000,000 distinct CDR3 sequences, 25% to 30% of which are singletons. The sample consisted of PBMCs, mostly from graft donor cells, taken 360 days after TCRalphabeta/CD19-depleted stem cell transplant. Receptors were obtained from a boy in the first two years of life who had a stem cell transplant for SCID, so the T cells may come from the graft donor. Both conserved end residues are part of each CDR3. D genes are given only for firm matches. Not every row has a clone size; where given, it reads once, few, many or a size class.

-,TRBV20-1,-,TRBJ1-5,CSARVNSNQPQHF,TGCAGTGCTAGGGTAAACAGCAATCAGCCCCAGCATTTT
TRBD1,TRBV15,many,TRBJ1-4,CATSKQGAGEKLFF,TGTGCCACCAGCAAACAGGGGGCCGGTGAAAAACTGTTTTTT
-,TRBV28,few,TRBJ2-7,CASSLQYYEQYF,TGTGCCAGCAGCCTCCAGTACTACGAGCAGTACTTC
-,TRBV11-1,-,TRBJ2-1,CASSLAWDYNEQFF,TGTGCCAGCAGCTTAGCATGGGATTACAATGAGCAGTTCTTC
TRBD1,TRBV5-1,-,TRBJ1-6,CASSQDRAGSPLHF,TGCGCCAGCAGCCAGGACAGGGCGGGTTCACCCCTCCACTTT
-,TRBV4-3,many,TRBJ1-1,CASSQDTDTEAFF,TGCGCCAGCAGCCAAGATACCGACACTGAAGCTTTCTTT
TRBD1,TRBV5-1,-,TRBJ1-2,CASSRGQGSSLNYGYTF,TGCGCCAGCAGTAGAGGACAGGGCTCTTCTCTTAACTATGGCTACACCTTC
-,TRBV18,many,TRBJ2-5,CASSPQGGETQYF,TGCGCCAGCAGCCCCCAGGGGGGAGAGACCCAGTACTTC
-,TRBV5-1,-,TRBJ1-2,CASSSLRRFGSYTF,TGCGCCAGCAGCTCTCTTCGGAGGTTCGGTAGCTACACCTTC
TRBD1,TRBV7-9,-,TRBJ2-5,CASSLGRTGEETQYF,TGTGCCAGCAGCTTAGGCCGGACAGGGGAAGAGACCCAGTACTTC
-,TRBV25-1,few,TRBJ2-1,CASSEEGTGTYNEQFF,TGTGCCAGCAGTGAAGAAGGCACAGGAACTTACAATGAGCAGTTCTTC
TRBD2,TRBV12-3/TRBV12-4,-,TRBJ2-1,CASSPPSGLAGTKQFF,TGTGCCAGCAGTCCTCCCTCGGGACTAGCGGGGACTAAGCAGTTCTTC
TRBD1,TRBV24-1,-,TRBJ2-4,CATSDLRVATGSKNIQYF,TGTGCCACCAGTGATTTGCGGGTCGCGACAGGGTCCAAAAACATTCAGTACTTC
TRBD2,TRBV12-3/TRBV12-4,few,TRBJ2-1,CASSLAGGVPRSYNEQFF,TGTGCCAGCAGCCTAGCGGGGGGCGTCCCCCGCTCCTACAATGAGCAGTTCTTC
-,TRBV12-3/TRBV12-4,-,TRBJ2-2,CASTPDRTNTGELFF,TGTGCCAGCACCCCTGACAGGACGAACACCGGGGAGCTGTTTTTT
TRBD1,TRBV25-1,-,TRBJ2-7,CASSEPGQGAREQYF,TGTGCCAGCAGTGAACCGGGACAGGGGGCGAGAGAGCAGTACTTC
TRBD2,TRBV20-1,few,TRBJ2-2,CSARASGNTGELFF,TGCAGTGCTAGAGCTAGCGGCAACACCGGGGAGCTGTTTTTT
-,TRBV18,-,TRBJ1-1,CASSPDLGRPIGEAFF,TGTGCCAGCTCACCCGACCTTGGACGGCCCATCGGTGAAGCTTTCTTT
-,TRBV7-2,-,TRBJ1-2,CASSLEPGRDYGYTF,TGTGCCAGCAGCTTAGAACCGGGACGGGACTATGGCTACACCTTC
-,TRBV18,-,TRBJ2-3,CASSPVWGTDTQYF,TGTGCCAGCTCACCTGTTTGGGGCACAGATACGCAGTATTTT
TRBD2,TRBV11-1,-,TRBJ2-3,CASSSQLLAVFTDTQYF,TGTGCCAGCAGCTCCCAACTACTAGCGGTCTTCACAGATACGCAGTATTTT
-,TRBV5-1,-,TRBJ2-5,CASSFQGRVQETQYF,TGCGCCAGCAGCTTCCAGGGTCGGGTACAAGAGACCCAGTACTTC
-,TRBV7-2,-,TRBJ2-7,CASSLAGDGAYEQYF,TGTGCCAGCAGCTTAGCTGGGGACGGAGCCTACGAGCAGTACTTC
TRBD2,TRBV5-1,few,TRBJ2-1,CASSRTSGVTVNNEQFF,TGCGCCAGCAGCCGGACTAGCGGGGTTACCGTTAACAATGAGCAGTTCTTC
TRBD2,TRBV3-1,-,TRBJ2-5,CASSQVTSGGAESQTQYF,TGTGCCAGCAGCCAAGTAACTAGCGGGGGGGCCGAGTCTCAGACCCAGTACTTC
TRBD2,TRBV15,-,TRBJ2-1,CATSRRLAGINEQFF,TGTGCCACCAGCAGACGACTAGCGGGGATCAATGAGCAGTTCTTC
TRBD2,TRBV11-2,many,TRBJ2-3,CASSLVPARTSGDLGDTQYF,TGTGCCAGCAGCTTAGTCCCTGCCAGGACTAGCGGGGATTTGGGGGATACGCAGTATTTT
TRBD1,TRBV4-1,-,TRBJ1-5,CASSQRTGGGGQPQHF,TGCGCCAGCAGCCAACGGACAGGGGGCGGAGGTCAGCCCCAGCATTTT
-,TRBV20-1,once,TRBJ2-5,CSARDRTASKETQYF,TGCAGTGCTAGAGATCGGACTGCTTCCAAAGAGACCCAGTACTTC
-,TRBV16,-,TRBJ1-1,CASSRDTGNAEAFF,TGTGCCAGCAGCCGGGACACAGGGAACGCTGAAGCTTTCTTT
TRBD2,TRBV7-9,-,TRBJ2-1,CASSISGGPLGEQFF,TGTGCCAGCAGCATTAGCGGGGGCCCCTTAGGTGAGCAGTTCTTC
-,TRBV12-3/TRBV12-4,many,TRBJ2-5,CASSPVPTPEETQYF,TGTGCCAGCAGTCCGGTTCCCACCCCCGAGGAGACCCAGTACTTC
-,TRBV3-1,-,TRBJ2-2,CASSRGFGGELFF,TGTGCCAGCAGCCGCGGGTTCGGGGGGGAGCTGTTTTTT
-,TRBV28,-,TRBJ2-1,CASGGTSYNEQFF,TGTGCCAGCGGCGGGACCTCCTACAATGAGCAGTTCTTC
TRBD2,TRBV20-1,-,TRBJ2-7,CSAAGTITFEQYF,TGCAGTGCGGCCGGGACTATCACTTTCGAGCAGTACTTC
-,TRBV20-1,few,TRBJ2-3,CSARVQGNTDTQYF,TGCAGTGCTAGGGTACAGGGAAACACAGATACGCAGTATTTT
-,TRBV5-1,-,TRBJ2-1,CASSLVGLGEQFF,TGCGCCAGCAGCTTGGTGGGCTTGGGGGAGCAGTTCTTC
-,TRBV10-3,-,TRBJ1-4,CAISVGTGARTNEKLFF,TGTGCCATCAGTGTGGGTACGGGGGCGAGGACTAATGAAAAACTGTTTTTT
-,TRBV28,few,TRBJ2-7,CASSFSGDRSEQYF,TGTGCCAGCAGTTTTTCCGGGGATCGAAGCGAGCAGTACTTC
-,TRBV4-1,-,TRBJ2-7,CASSQGALREQYF,TGCGCCAGCAGCCAAGGAGCCCTAAGGGAGCAGTACTTC
TRBD2,TRBV5-1,-,TRBJ2-5,CASVRGGRYETQYF,TGCGCCAGCGTACGGGGGGGAAGATATGAGACCCAGTACTTC
-,TRBV20-1,few,TRBJ2-4,CSARLAGAKNIQYF,TGCAGTGCTAGACTGGCGGGAGCCAAAAACATTCAGTACTTC
TRBD2,TRBV20-1,few,TRBJ2-4,CSAKTSGGVDIQYF,TGCAGTGCAAAGACTAGCGGGGGGGTGGACATTCAGTACTTC
-,TRBV28,few,TRBJ1-1,CASSFHRGTEAFF,TGTGCCAGCAGTTTTCACCGAGGCACTGAAGCTTTCTTT
TRBD2,TRBV5-1,few,TRBJ2-4,CASSLRSSGGDIQYF,TGCGCCAGCAGCCTCCGGAGTAGCGGGGGGGACATTCAGTACTTC